The T cell receptor beta chain under discussion was sequenced for a study of blood T cell repertoires in COVID-19. Study information: Sources were T cells, B-cell-depleted T cells, or PBMCs; the material itself was cDNA or gDNA.

Original methodology: From reference gene primer amplification, estimates of nucleated cell counts were derived. Assay: immunoSEQ multiplex PCR; the TCRdb copy retains only in-frame clones and omits some. The D gene and trimming were derived from the DNA, and the V and J assignments and clone size from that table. This table has a few hundred thousand clones, 80% to 90% appearing once. CDR3 length: 15 residues. Germline V gene lookup returns CDR1 SGHDT and CDR2 YYEEEE. V shed 4 bases and J 1 base; nucleotides not matched to a gene: 7. The chain links TRBV5-6 to TRBJ1-2, with 7 bases aligning to TRBD1. Specimen: peripheral blood. The TCR comes from a man aged 25 to 40 with active or convalescent COVID-19. CDR3 DNA: TGTGCCAGCAGCCCCCGGGACAGCTATAACTATGGCTACACCTTC. This gives the protein CASSPRDSYNYGYTF.